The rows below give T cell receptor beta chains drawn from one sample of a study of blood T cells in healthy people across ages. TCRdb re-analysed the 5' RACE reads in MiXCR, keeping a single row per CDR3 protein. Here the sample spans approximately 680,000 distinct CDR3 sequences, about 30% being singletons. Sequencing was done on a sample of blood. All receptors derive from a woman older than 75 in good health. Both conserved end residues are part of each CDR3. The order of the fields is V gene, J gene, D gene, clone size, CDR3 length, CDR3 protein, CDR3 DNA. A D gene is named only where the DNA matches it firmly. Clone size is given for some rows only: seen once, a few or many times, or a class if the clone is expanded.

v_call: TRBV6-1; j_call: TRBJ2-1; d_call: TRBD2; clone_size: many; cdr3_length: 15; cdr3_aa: CASSQVGTSGNEQFF; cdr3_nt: TGTGCCAGCAGTCAAGTAGGGACTAGCGGTAATGAGCAGTTCTTC
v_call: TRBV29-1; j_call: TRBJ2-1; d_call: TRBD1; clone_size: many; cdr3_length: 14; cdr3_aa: CSVVNRDRVNEQFF; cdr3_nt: TGCAGCGTAGTGAACCGGGACAGGGTAAATGAGCAGTTCTTC
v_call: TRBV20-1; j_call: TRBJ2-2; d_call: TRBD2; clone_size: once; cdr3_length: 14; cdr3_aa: CSARGGRETGELFF; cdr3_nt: TGCAGTGCTAGGGGAGGGAGGGAAACCGGGGAGCTGTTTTTT
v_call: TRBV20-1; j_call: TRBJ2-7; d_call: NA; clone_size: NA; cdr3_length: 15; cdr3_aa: CSAKSVGDGLYEQYF; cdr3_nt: TGCAGTGCTAAAAGTGTTGGGGACGGGTTATACGAGCAGTACTTC
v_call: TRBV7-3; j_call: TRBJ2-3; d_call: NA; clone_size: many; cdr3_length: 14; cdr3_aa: CASRLGPGTDTQYF; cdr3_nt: TGTGCCAGCAGGTTAGGCCCAGGCACAGATACGCAGTATTTT
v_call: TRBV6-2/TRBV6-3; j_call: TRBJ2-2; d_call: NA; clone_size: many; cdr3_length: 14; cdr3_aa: CASSWRVNTGELFF; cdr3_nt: TGTGCCAGTTCCTGGAGGGTGAACACCGGGGAGCTGTTTTTT
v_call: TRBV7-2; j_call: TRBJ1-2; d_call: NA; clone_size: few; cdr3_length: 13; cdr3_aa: CASSSQQCGGYTF; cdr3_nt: TGTGCCAGCAGCTCCCAACAGTGCGGCGGCTACACCTTC
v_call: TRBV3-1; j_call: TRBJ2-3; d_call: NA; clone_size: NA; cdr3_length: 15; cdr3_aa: CVSSPVIKGADTQYF; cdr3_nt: TGTGTCAGCAGCCCAGTTATAAAGGGGGCAGATACGCAGTATTTT
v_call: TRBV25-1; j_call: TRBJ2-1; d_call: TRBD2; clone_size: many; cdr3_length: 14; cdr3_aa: CASSRAGGNNEQFF; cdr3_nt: TGTGCCAGCAGTCGAGCGGGGGGAAACAATGAGCAGTTCTTC
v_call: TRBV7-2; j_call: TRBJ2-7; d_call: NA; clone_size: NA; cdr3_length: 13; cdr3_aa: CASDGRNPYEQYF; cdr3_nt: TGTGCCAGCGATGGACGAAACCCCTACGAGCAGTACTTC
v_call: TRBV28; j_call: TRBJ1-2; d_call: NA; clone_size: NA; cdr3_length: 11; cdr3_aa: CASSFRYGYTF; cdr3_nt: TGTGCCAGCAGTTTCCGTTATGGCTACACCTTC
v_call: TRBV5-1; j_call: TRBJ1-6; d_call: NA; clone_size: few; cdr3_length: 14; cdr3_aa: CASSPRGVNSPLHF; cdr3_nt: TGCGCCAGCAGCCCAAGAGGGGTCAATTCACCCCTCCACTTT
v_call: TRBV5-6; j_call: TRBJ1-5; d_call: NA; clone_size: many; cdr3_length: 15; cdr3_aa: CASSLAGRGDQPQHF; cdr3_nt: TGTGCCAGCAGCTTGGCGGGGCGAGGCGATCAGCCCCAGCATTTT
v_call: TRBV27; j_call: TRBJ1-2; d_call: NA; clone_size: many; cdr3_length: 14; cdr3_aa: CASSSLAGRYGYTF; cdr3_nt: TGTGCCAGCAGTTCCCTTGCAGGGCGGTATGGCTACACCTTC
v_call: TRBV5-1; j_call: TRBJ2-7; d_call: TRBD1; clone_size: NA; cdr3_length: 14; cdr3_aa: CASSPGDRGGEQYF; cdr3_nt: TGCGCCAGCAGCCCCGGGGACAGGGGGGGCGAGCAGTACTTC
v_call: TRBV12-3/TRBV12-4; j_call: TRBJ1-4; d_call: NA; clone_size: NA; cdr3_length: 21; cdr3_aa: CTSSLSVRQSLRHATNEKLFF; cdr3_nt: TGTACCAGCAGTTTAAGTGTTCGACAGTCCCTCCGTCATGCAACTAATGAAAAACTGTTTTTT
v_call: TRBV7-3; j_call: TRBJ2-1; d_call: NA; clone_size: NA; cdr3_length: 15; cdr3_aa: CASSLGVYSYNEQFF; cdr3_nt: TGTGCCAGCAGCTTAGGGGTGTACTCCTACAATGAGCAGTTCTTC
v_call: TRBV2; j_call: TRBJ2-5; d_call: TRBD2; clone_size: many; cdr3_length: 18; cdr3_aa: CASSEAFLAGGLRETQYF; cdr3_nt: TGTGCCAGCAGTGAAGCTTTCCTAGCGGGGGGATTGAGAGAGACCCAGTACTTC
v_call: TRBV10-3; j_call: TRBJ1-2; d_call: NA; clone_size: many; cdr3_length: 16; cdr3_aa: CAISTPNRDLNYGYTF; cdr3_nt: TGTGCCATCAGTACCCCCAACAGGGACCTAAACTATGGCTACACCTTC
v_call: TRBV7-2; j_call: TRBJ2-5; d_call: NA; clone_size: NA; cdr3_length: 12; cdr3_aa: CASSLDVREQYF; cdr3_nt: TGTGCCAGCAGCTTAGATGTCCGAGAGCAGTACTTC
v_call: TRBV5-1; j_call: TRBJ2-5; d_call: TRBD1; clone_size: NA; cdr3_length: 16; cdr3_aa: CASSLGTGDGEETQYF; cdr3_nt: TGCGCCAGCAGCTTGGGGACAGGGGATGGGGAAGAGACCCAGTACTTC
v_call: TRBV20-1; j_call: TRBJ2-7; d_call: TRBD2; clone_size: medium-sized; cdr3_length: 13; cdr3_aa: CRTLGEGTYEQYF; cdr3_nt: TGTAGAACCCTTGGGGAGGGAACCTACGAGCAGTACTTC
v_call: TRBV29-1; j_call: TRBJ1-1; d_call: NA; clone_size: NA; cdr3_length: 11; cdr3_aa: CSIQANTEAFF; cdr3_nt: TGCAGCATACAAGCGAACACTGAAGCTTTCTTT
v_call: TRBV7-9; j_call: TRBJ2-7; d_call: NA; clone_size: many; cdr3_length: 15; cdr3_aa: CASSSTGEDYYEQYF; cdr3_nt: TGTGCCAGCAGTTCTACAGGGGAGGACTACTACGAGCAGTACTTC
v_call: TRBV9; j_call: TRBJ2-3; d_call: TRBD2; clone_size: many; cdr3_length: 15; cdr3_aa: CASSVAAGGGVGQYF; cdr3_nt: TGTGCCAGCAGCGTAGCAGCGGGAGGGGGTGTGGGACAGTATTTT
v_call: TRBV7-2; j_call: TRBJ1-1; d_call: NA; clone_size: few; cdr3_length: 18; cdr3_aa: CASSLGFGAWGMNTEAFF; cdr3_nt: TGTGCCAGCAGCTTAGGGTTCGGGGCTTGGGGAATGAACACTGAAGCTTTCTTT
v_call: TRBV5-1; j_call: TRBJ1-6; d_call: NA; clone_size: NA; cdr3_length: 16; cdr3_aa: CASSRTRGADNSPLHF; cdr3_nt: TGCGCCAGCAGCAGGACCAGGGGTGCAGATAATTCACCCCTCCACTTT
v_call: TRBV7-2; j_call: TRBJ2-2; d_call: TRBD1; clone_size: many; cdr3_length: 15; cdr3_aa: CASSWTGGYTGELFF; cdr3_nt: TGTGCCAGCAGCTGGACAGGGGGATACACCGGGGAGCTGTTTTTT
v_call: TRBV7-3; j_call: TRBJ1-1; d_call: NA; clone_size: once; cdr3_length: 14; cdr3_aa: CASRRSGEGTEAFF; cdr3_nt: TGTGCCAGCAGGCGTTCAGGGGAAGGCACTGAAGCTTTCTTT
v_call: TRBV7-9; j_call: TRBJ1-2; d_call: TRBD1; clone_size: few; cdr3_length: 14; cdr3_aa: CASSFATGTHGYTF; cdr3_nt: TGTGCCAGCAGCTTCGCGACAGGGACGCATGGCTACACCTTC
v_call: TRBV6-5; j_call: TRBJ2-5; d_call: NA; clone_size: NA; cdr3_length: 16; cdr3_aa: CASSYLTGMARETQYF; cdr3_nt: TGTGCCAGCAGTTACCTAACAGGGATGGCCAGGGAGACCCAGTACTTC
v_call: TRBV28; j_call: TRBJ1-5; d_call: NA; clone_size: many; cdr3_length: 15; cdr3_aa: CASSLTGGGNQPQHF; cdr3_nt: TGTGCCAGCAGTTTGACCGGGGGCGGCAATCAGCCCCAGCATTTT
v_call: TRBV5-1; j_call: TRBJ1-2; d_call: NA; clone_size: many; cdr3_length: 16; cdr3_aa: CASSLEQSTSGYGYTF; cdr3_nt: TGCGCCAGCAGCTTGGAACAGAGTACCTCTGGCTATGGCTACACCTTC
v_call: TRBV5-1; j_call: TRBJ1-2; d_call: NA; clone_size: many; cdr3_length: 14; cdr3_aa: CASSDAGQYYGYTF; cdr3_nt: TGCGCCAGCAGCGACGCCGGACAGTACTATGGCTACACCTTC
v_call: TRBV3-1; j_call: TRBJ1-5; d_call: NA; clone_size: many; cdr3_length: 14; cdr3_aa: CASSAQGGNQPQHF; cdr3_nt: TGTGCCAGCAGCGCACAGGGTGGCAATCAGCCCCAGCATTTT
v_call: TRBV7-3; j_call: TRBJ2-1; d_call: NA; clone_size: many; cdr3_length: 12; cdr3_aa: CASTNLPGEQFF; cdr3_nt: TGTGCCAGCACTAATCTCCCCGGTGAGCAGTTCTTC
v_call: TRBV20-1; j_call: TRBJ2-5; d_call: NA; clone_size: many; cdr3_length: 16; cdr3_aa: CSAYKGGGPFQETQYF; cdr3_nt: TGCAGTGCCTATAAGGGGGGGGGCCCCTTCCAAGAGACCCAGTACTTC
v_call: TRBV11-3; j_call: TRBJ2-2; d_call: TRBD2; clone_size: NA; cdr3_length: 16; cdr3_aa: CASRVLAGRNTGELFF; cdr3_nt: TGTGCCAGCAGGGTACTAGCGGGGAGGAACACCGGGGAGCTGTTTTTT
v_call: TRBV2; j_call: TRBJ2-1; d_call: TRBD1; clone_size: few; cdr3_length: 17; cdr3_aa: CASSEVGQPSSYNGQFF; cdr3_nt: TGTGCCAGCAGTGAAGTGGGACAGCCGTCTTCCTACAATGGGCAGTTCTTC
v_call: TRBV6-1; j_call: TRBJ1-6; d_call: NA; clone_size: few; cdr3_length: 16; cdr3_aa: CASSVQGTSGNSPLHF; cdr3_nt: TGTGCCAGCAGTGTTCAGGGGACCTCCGGTAATTCACCCCTCCACTTT
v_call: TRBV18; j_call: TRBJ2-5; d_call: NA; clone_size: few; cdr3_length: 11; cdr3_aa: CAGSSSETQYF; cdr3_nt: TGTGCCGGCTCATCTTCGGAGACCCAGTACTTC
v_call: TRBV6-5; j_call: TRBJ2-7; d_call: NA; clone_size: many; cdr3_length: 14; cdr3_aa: CASAAGTVSYEQYF; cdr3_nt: TGTGCCAGTGCAGCGGGGACAGTTTCCTACGAGCAGTACTTC
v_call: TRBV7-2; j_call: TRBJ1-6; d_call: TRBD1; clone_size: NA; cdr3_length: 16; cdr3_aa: CASSRGATGGLSPLHF; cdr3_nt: TGTGCCAGCAGCAGGGGGGCGACAGGGGGCTTGTCACCCCTCCACTTT
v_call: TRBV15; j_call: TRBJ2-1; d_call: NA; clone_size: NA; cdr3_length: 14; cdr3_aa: CATSRGYGDNEQFF; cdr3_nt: TGTGCCACCAGCAGAGGATACGGAGACAATGAGCAGTTCTTC
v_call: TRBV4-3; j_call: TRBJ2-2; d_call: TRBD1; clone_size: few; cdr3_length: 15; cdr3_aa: CASSQVSGGGGELFF; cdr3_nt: TGCGCCAGCAGCCAAGTCTCAGGGGGCGGAGGGGAGCTGTTTTTT
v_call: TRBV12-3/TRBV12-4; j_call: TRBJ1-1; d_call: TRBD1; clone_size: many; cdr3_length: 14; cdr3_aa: CASPTPGGHTEAFF; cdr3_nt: TGTGCCAGCCCCACCCCAGGGGGTCACACTGAAGCTTTCTTT
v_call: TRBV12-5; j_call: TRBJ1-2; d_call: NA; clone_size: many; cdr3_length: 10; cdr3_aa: CASGEYGYTF; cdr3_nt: TGTGCTAGTGGAGAGTATGGCTACACCTTC
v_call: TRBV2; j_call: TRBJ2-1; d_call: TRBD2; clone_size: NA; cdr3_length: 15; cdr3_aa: CASTRTSGGVNERFF; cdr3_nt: TGTGCCAGCACTCGGACTAGCGGGGGAGTAAATGAGCGGTTCTTC
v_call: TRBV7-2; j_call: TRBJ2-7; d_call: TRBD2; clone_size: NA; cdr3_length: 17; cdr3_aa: CASSLLAGGMIRNEQYF; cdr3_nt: TGTGCCAGCAGCCTATTAGCGGGGGGTATGATAAGGAACGAGCAGTACTTC
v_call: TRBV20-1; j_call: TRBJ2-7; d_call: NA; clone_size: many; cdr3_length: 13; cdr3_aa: CSASSGLRREQYF; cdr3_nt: TGCAGTGCTAGCTCGGGACTCAGGAGAGAGCAGTACTTC